These 12 T cell receptor beta chains share one sample of origin, sequenced in a study of human T cells and chemical hapten exposure. The time point was: pre-sensitization, week 0. Sample treatment: therapeutic diphenylcyclopropenone sensitization with weekly scalp DPC. Each CDR3 protein gets one entry after TCRdb re-called the RACE reads with MiXCR. The sample records 50,000 to 65,000 distinct CDR3 sequences, about a tenth being singletons. The sequenced sample was whole blood, obtained in connection with sensitization to the hapten diphenylcyclopropenone (DPC). Receptors were obtained from a woman aged 40 to 50 with alopecia areata. Some clones in this sample may be carry-over from other donors' samples.

The DNA for the CDR3 is TGTGCCAGCAGTTTCAGGGGGAGGCGAGAGACCCAGTACTTC. It translates to CASSFRGRRETQYF. The gene calls are TRBV12-3 or TRBV12-4 and TRBJ2-5; TRBD1 is a possible D gene (7 bases). The V end was cut by 3 bases, the J end by 4 bases, with 12 bases between. CDR3 length: 14 amino acids.

This clonotype is deemed medium-sized. The chain couples TRBV4-1 to TRBJ1-2; D is ambiguous. Germline CDR1 MGHRA, CDR2 YSYEKL. This CDR3 spans 12 amino acids. V was clipped by 0 bases and J by 8 bases, with 7 bases between them. CDR3 sequence: CASSQDSTGYTF. The DNA of the CDR3 is TGCGCCAGCAGCCAAGATTCGACGGGCTACACCTTC.

This clonotype was observed at least ten times. The J gene is TRBJ2-1, the V gene TRBV7-3; 7 bases map to TRBD2. The CDR3 has 16 amino acids. Trimming removed 3 bases from V and 0 bases from J; junction bases left unmatched: 5. CDR1 SGHTA and CDR2 FQGTGA come from the germline V gene. The chain's CDR3 is CASSLSGGISYNEQFF. The CDR3 nucleotides are TGTGCCAGCAGCTTGTCGGGGGGAATCTCCTACAATGAGCAGTTCTTC.

This clonotype occurred many times. The chain is built from TRBV19 and TRBJ1-2, with 11 bases aligning to TRBD1. Germline CDR1 reads LNHDA; CDR2 reads SQIVND (reference sequence). V shed 6 bases, J shed 7 bases, and the junction held 7 bases outside the gene matches. This CDR3 spans 14 amino acids. CDR3 coding DNA: TGTGCCAGTAGGGACAGGGGGCAATCGGTTGGCTACACCTTC. Its protein is CASRDRGQSVGYTF.

This clonotype was observed many times. The V call is TRBV7-9, the J call TRBJ2-2; D assignment may be TRBD1 or TRBD2 (5 bases each). Trimming pared 5 bases from V and 3 bases from J, leaving 19 bases between. The CDR3 consists of 17 residues. Germline V lookup: CDR1 SEHNR, CDR2 FQNEAQ (reference sequence). CDR3 nucleotides: TGTGCCAGCAGCAAAGGCTGGGGGACGACGGACACCGGGGAGCTGTTTTTT. Its translation is CASSKGWGTTDTGELFF.

This clonotype occurred many times. V is TRBV2 and J is TRBJ2-1; 12 bases agree with TRBD2. V trimming: 9 bases; J trimming: 10 bases; junction bases outside the gene matches: 10. Germline V CDR1 and CDR2: SNHLY, FYNNEI. The CDR3 spans 14 residues. The CDR3 nucleotides read TGTGCCAGGGCTAGCGGGGGGGCCGGTGGAGAGCAGTTCTTC. Its protein product is CARASGGAGGEQFF.

This clonotype was recorded at least ten times. The chain joins TRBV5-4 to TRBJ1-1; 9 nucleotides match TRBD1. The germline V gene has CDR1 SGHNT and CDR2 YYREEE (reference sequence). The CDR3 totals 15 residues. Trimming at V came to 2 bases and at J to 4 bases, leaving 6 bases not matched to a gene. For the CDR3, the DNA is TGTGCCAGCAGCTTTACAGGGGGCGAGGCCACTGAAGCTTTCTTT. This gives the protein CASSFTGGEATEAFF.

This clonotype was counted at least ten times. The chain has TRBV4-1 and TRBJ1-5; 7 bases are a match to TRBD1. CDR1 is MGHRA, CDR2 YSYEKL, per germline. The V and J ends lost 2 bases and 6 bases, in that order; junction bases with no gene match: 7. The CDR3 length is 15 residues. CDR3 region: CASSQSTGTVQPQHF. For the CDR3, the DNA is TGCGCCAGCAGCCAATCGACAGGGACGGTTCAGCCCCAGCATTTT.

The chain carries TRBV5-1 and TRBJ1-1; D unresolved. The CDR3 consists of 13 residues. The germline V gene has CDR1 SGHRS and CDR2 YFSETQ. Trimming removed 1 base at V and 6 bases at J, with 10 bases between. The CDR3 spells CASSLRGSAEAFF. The DNA of the CDR3 is TGCGCCAGCAGCTTGAGAGGGAGTGCTGAAGCTTTCTTT.

This clonotype appeared a few times. The V gene is TRBV29-1, the J gene TRBJ2-5; tentative D call: TRBD2 (5 bases). The V and J ends lost 7 bases and 7 bases respectively, with 10 bases between them. The germline CDR1 and CDR2 sequences are SQVTM and ANQGSEA. The CDR3 loop spans 10 amino acids. CDR3 sequence reads: CSAQLGTQYF. The CDR3 DNA is TGCAGCGCCCAACTAGGGACCCAGTACTTC. The full variable domain, rest sourced from reference TRBV29-1 and TRBJ2-5, is SAVISQKPSRDICQRGTSLTIQCQVDSQVTMMFWYRQQPGQSLTLIATANQGSEATYESGFVIDKFPISRPNLTFSTLTVSNMSPEDSSIYLCSAQLGTQYFGPGTRLLVL.

The genes are TRBV20-1 and TRBJ1-1; D gene uncertain. The V end was cut by 6 bases, the J end by 3 bases, with 11 bases between. The germline V gene encodes CDR1 DFQATT and CDR2 SNEGSKA (reference sequence). This CDR3 region has 12 residues. The CDR3 spells CSAEGRDTEAFF. The CDR3 DNA reads as TGCAGTGCCGAGGGTAGAGACACTGAAGCTTTCTTT.

J is TRBJ2-7 and V is TRBV9, with D hard to call. Germline CDR1 SGDLS, CDR2 YYNGEE. The CDR3 runs to 16 residues. V dropped 4 bases and J dropped 3 bases, with 20 bases sitting between them. Written as DNA, the CDR3 is TGTGCCAGCAGCCGTAGTGCCGGACGGACGCTCTACGAGCAGTACTTC. Protein: CASSRSAGRTLYEQYF. Together with reference TRBV9 and TRBJ2-7, the CDR3 gives the full variable domain: DSGVTQTPKHLITATGQRVTLRCSPRSGDLSVYWYQQSLDQGLQFLIQYYNGEERAKGNILERFSAQQFPDLHSELNLSSLELGDSALYFCASSRSAGRTLYEQYFGPGTRLTVT.